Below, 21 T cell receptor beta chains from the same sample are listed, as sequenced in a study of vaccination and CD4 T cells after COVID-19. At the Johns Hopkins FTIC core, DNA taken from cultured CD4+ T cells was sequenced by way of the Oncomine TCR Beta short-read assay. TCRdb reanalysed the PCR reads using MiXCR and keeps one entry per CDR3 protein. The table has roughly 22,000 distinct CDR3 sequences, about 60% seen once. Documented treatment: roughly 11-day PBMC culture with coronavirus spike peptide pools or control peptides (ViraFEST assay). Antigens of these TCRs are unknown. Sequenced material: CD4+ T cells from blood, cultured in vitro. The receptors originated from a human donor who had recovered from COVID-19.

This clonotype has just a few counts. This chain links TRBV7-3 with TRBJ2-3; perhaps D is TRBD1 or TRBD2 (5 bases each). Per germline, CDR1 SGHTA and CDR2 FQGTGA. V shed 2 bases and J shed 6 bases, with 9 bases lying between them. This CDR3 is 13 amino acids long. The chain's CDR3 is CASSLPGADTQYF. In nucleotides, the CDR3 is TGTGCCAGCAGCTTACCCGGGGCGGATACGCAGTATTTT.

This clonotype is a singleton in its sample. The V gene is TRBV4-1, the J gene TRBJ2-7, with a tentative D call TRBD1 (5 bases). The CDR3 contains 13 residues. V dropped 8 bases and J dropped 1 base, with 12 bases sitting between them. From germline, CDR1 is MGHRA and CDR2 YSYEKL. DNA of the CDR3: TGCGCCAGCCAGGGCCTTTTTTCCTACGAGCAGTACTTC. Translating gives CASQGLFSYEQYF.

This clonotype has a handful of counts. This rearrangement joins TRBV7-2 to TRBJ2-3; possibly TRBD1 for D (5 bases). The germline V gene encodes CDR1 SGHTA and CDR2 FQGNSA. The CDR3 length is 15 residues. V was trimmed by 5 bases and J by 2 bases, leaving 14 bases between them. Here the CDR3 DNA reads TGTGCCAGCAGCCCAAGGGGTGGAGCCACAGATACGCAGTATTTT. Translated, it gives CASSPRGGATDTQYF.

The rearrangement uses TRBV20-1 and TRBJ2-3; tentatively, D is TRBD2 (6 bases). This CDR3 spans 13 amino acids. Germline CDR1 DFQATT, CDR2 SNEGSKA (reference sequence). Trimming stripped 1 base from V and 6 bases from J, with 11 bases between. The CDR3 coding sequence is TGCAGTGCTAGAGCGGGAGTCGGGGATACGCAGTATTTT. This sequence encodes CSARAGVGDTQYF.

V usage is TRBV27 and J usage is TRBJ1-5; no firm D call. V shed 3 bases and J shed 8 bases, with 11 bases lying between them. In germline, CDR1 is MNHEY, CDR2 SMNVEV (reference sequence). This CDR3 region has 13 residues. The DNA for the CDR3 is TGTGCCAGCAGTTTTGCGGGTGGGAAGCCCCAGCATTTT. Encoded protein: CASSFAGGKPQHF.

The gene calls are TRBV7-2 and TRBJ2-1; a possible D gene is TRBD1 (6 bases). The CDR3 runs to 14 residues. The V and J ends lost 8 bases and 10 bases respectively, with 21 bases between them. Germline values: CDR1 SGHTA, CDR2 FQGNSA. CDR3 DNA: TGTGCCAGCTGCGTTACGCCGGACAGTTTAGAGCAGTTCTTC. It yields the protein CASCVTPDSLEQFF.

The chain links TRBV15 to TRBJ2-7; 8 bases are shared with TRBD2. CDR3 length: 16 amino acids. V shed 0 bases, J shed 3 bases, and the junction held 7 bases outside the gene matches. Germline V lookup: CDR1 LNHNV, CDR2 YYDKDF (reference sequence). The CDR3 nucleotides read TGTGCCACCAGCAGAGAAGGTAGCGGGATAATCTACGAGCAGTACTTC. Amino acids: CATSREGSGIIYEQYF.

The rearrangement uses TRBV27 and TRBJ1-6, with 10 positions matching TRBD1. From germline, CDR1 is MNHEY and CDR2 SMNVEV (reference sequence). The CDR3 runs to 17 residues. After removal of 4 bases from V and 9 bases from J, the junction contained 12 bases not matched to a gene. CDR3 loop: CASSYGDRGRPGSPLHF. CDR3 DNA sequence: TGTGCCAGCAGTTACGGGGACAGGGGCCGGCCCGGTTCACCCCTCCACTTT.

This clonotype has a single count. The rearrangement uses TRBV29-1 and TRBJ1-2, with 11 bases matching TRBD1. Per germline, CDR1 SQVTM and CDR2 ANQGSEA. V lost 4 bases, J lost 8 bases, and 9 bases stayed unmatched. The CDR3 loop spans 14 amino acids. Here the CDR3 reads CSVGPGQGEKGYTF. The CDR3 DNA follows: TGCAGCGTTGGCCCGGGACAGGGGGAGAAGGGCTACACCTTC.

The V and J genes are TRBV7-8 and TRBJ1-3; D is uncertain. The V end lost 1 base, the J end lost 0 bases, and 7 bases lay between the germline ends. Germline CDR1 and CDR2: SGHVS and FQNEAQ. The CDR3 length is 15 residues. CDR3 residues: CASSLGGSSGNTIYF. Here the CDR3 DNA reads TGTGCCAGCAGCTTAGGTGGATCCTCTGGAAACACCATATATTTT.

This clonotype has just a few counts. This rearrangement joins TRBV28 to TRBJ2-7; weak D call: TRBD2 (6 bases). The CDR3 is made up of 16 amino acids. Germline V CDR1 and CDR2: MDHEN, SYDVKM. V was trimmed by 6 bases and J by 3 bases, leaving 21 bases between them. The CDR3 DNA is TGTGCCAGCAGCCAATTGAGGGGAGCGGGTTTCTACGAGCAGTACTTC. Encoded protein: CASSQLRGAGFYEQYF. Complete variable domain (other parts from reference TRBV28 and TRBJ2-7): DVKVTQSSRYLVKRTGEKVFLECVQDMDHENMFWYRQDPGLGLRLIYFSYDVKMKEKGDIPEGYSVSREKKERFSLILESASTNQTSMYLCASSQLRGAGFYEQYFGPGTRLTVT.

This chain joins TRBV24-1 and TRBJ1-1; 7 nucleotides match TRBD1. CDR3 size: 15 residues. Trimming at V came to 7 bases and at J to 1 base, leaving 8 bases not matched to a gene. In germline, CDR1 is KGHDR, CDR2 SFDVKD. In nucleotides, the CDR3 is TGTGCCACCAGCTTTGGCGGGACAGCGAACACTGAAGCTTTCTTT. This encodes CATSFGGTANTEAFF.

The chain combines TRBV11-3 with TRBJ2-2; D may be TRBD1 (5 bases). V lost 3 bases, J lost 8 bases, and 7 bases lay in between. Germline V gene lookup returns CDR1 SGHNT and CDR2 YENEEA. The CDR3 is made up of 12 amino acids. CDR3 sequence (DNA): TGTGCCAGCAGCTTGAGACAGGGGGAGCTGTTTTTT. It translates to CASSLRQGELFF.

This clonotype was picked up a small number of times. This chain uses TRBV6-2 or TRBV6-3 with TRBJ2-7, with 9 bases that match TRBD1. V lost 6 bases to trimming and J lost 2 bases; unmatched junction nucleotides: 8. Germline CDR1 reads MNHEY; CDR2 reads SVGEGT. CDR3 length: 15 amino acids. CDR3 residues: CASSKQGAGTYEQYF. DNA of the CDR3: TGTGCCAGCAGCAAACAGGGGGCGGGAACCTACGAGCAGTACTTC.

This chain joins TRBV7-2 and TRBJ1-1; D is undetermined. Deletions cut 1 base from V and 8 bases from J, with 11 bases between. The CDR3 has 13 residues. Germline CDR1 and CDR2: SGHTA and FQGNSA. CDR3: CASSLEGYMEAFF. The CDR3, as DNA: TGTGCCAGCAGCTTAGAAGGGTATATGGAAGCTTTCTTT.

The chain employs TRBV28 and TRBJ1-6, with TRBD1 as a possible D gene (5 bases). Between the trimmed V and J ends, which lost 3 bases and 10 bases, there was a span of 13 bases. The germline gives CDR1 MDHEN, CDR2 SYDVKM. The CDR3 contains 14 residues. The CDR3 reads CASSFGAEPSPLHF. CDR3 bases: TGTGCCAGCAGTTTTGGGGCCGAGCCGTCACCCCTCCACTTT.

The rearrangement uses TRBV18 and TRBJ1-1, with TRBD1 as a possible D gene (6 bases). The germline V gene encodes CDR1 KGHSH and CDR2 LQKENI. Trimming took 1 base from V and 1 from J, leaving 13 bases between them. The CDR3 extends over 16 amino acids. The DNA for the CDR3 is TGTGCCAGCTCACCACTAGGGAGACAGGCGAACACTGAAGCTTTCTTT. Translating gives CASSPLGRQANTEAFF. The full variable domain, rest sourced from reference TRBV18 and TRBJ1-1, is NAGVMQNPRHLVRRRGQEARLRCSPMKGHSHVYWYRQLPEEGLKFMVYLQKENIIDESGMPKERFSAEFPKEGPSILRIQQVVRGDSAAYFCASSPLGRQANTEAFFGQGTRLTVV.

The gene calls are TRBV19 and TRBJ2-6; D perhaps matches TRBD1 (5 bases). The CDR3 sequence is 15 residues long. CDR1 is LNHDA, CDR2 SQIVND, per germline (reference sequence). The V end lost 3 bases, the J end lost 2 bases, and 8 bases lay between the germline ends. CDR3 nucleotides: TGTGCCAGTAGTATTGGACAAGCTGGGGCCAACGTCCTGACTTTC. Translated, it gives CASSIGQAGANVLTF.

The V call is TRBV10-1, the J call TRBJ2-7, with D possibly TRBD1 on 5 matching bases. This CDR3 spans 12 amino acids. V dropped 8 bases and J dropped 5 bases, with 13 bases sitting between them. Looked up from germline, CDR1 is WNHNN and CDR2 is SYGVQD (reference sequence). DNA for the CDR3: TGCGCCAGCGTTCAGTCCAGGGACGAGCAGTACTTC. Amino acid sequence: CASVQSRDEQYF.

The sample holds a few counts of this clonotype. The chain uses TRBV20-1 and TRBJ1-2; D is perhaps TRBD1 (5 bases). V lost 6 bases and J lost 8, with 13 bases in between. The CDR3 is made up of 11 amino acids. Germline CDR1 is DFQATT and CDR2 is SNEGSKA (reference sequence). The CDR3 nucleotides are TGCAGTGCCCCGGGGGGTGGGGGCTACACCTTC. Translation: CSAPGGGGYTF.

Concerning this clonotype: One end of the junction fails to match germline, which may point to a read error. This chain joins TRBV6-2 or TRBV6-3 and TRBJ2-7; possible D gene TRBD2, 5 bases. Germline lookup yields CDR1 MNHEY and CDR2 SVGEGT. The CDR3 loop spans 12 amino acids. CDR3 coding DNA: TGTGCCAGCAGTAACGGACTCGCCGGCGTGGACTTC. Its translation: CASSNGLAGVDF.